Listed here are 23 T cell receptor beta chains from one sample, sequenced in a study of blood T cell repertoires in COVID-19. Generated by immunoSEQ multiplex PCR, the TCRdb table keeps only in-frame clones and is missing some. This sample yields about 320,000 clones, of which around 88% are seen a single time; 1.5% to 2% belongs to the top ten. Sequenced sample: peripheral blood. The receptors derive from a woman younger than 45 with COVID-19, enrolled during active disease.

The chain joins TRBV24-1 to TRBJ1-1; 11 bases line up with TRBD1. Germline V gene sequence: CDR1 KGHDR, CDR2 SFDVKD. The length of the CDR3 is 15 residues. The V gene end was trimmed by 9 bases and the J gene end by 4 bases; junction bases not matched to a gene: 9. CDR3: CATSTAGTGGTEAFF. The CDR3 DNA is TGTGCCACCTCCACGGCCGGGACAGGGGGCACTGAAGCTTTCTTT.

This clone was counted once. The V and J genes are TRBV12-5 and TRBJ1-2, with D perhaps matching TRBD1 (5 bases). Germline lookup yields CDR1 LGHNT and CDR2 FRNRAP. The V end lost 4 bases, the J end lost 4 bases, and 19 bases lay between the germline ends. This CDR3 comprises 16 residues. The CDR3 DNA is TGTGCTAGTGGTTCGGGCGGGGGTACCCTCAGCTATGGCTACACCTTC. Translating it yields CASGSGGGTLSYGYTF.

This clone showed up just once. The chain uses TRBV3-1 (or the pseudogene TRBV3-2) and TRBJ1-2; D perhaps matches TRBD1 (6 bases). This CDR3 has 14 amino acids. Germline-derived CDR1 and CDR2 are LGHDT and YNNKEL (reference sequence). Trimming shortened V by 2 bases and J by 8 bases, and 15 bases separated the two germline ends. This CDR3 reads CASSQSETGGGYTF. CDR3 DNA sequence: TGTGCCAGCAGCCAAAGCGAGACAGGAGGCGGCTACACCTTC.

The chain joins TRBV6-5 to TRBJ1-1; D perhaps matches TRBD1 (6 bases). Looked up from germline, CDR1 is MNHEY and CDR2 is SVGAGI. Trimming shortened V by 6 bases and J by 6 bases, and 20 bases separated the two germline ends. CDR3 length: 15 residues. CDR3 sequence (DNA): TGTGCCAGCAGACCAACCCTAACAGGGTTTGCTGAAGCTTTCTTT. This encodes CASRPTLTGFAEAFF.

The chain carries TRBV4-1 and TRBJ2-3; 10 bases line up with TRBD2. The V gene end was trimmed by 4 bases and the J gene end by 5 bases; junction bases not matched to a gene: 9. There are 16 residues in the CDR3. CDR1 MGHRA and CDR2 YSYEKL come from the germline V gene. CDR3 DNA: TGCGCCAGCAGCCTCCGGTGGACTAGCGGAAAAGATACGCAGTATTTT. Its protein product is CASSLRWTSGKDTQYF.

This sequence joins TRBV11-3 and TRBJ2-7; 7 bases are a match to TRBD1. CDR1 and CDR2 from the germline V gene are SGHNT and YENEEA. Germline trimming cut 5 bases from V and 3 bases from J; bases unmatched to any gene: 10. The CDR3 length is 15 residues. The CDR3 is CASSPSRGQIYEQYF. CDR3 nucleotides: TGTGCCAGCAGCCCCAGTAGGGGACAGATCTACGAGCAGTACTTC.

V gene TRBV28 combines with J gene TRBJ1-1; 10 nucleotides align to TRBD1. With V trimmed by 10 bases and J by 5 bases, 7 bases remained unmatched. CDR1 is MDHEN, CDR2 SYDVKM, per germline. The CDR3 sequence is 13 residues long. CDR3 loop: CAIRGQGRTEAFF. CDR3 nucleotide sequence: TGTGCCATCAGGGGACAGGGGAGGACTGAAGCTTTCTTT.

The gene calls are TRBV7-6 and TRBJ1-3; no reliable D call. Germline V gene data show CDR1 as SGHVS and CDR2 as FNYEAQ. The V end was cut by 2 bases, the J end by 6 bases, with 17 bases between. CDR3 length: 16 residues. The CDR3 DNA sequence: TGTGCCAGCAGCTTATCCCCAGGTTCGAACGAAAACACCATATATTTT. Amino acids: CASSLSPGSNENTIYF.

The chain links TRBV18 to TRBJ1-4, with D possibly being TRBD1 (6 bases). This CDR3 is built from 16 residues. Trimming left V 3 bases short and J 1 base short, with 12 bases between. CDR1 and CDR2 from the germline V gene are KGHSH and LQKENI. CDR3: CASSPNRVLTNEKLFF. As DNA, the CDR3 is TGTGCCAGCTCACCCAACAGGGTGTTAACTAATGAAAAACTGTTTTTT.

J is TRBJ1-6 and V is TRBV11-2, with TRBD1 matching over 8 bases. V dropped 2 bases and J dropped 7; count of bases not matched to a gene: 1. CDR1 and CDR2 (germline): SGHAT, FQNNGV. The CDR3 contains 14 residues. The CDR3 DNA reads TGTGCCAGCAGCTTACAGGGGGCGAATTCACCCCTCCACTTT. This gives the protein CASSLQGANSPLHF.

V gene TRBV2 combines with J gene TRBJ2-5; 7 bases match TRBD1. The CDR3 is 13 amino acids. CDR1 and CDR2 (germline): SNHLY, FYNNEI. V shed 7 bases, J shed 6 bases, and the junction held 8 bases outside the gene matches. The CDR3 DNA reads TGTGCCAGCACAGGACAGGCACAACAGACCCAGTACTTC. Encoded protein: CASTGQAQQTQYF.

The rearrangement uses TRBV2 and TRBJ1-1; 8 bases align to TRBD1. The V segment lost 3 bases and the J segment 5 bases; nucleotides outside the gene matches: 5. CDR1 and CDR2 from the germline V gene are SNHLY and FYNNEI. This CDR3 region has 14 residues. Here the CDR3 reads CASSDDRGVTEAFF. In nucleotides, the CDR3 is TGTGCCAGCAGTGACGACAGGGGTGTGACTGAAGCTTTCTTT.

The CDR3 spells CASSPLSGPSYEQYF. For the CDR3, the DNA is TGTGCCAGCAGTCCTTTAAGCGGGCCCTCCTACGAGCAGTACTTC. The chain is built from TRBV2 and TRBJ2-7, with a weak D call TRBD2 (6 bases). The CDR3 length is 15 residues. Germline assignment: CDR1 SNHLY and CDR2 FYNNEI. Trimming pared 5 bases from V and 0 bases from J, leaving 14 bases between.

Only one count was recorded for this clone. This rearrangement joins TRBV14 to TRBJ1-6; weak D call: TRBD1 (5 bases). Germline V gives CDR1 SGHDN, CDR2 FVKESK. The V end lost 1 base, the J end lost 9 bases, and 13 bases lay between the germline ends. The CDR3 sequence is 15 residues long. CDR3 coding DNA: TGTGCCAGCAGCCAAGCTCCGCGTCAGGGTTCACCCCTCCACTTT. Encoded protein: CASSQAPRQGSPLHF.

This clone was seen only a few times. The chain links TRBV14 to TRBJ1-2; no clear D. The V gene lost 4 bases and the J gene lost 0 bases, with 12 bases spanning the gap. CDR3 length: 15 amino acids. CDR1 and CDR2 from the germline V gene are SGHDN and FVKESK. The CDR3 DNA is TGTGCCAGCAGCCCAGCGGGTTTAGCTAACTATGGCTACACCTTC. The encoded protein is CASSPAGLANYGYTF. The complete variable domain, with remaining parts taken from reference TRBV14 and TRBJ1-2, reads EAGVTQFPSHSVIEKGQTVTLRCDPISGHDNLYWYRRVMGKEIKFLLHFVKESKQDESGMPNNRFLAERTGGTYSTLKVQPAELEDSGVYFCASSPAGLANYGYTFGSGTRLTVV.

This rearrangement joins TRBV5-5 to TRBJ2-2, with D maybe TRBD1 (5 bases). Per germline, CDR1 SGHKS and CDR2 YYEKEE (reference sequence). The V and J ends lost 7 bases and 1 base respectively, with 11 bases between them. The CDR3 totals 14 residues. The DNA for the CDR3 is TGTGCCAGCGGCGGTACAGGGAACACCGGGGAGCTGTTTTTT. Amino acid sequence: CASGGTGNTGELFF.

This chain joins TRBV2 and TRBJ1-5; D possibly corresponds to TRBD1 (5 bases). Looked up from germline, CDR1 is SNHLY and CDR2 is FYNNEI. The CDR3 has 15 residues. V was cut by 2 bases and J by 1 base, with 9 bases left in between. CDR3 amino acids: CASSESRASNQPQHF. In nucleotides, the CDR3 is TGTGCCAGCAGTGAAAGCAGGGCAAGCAATCAGCCCCAGCATTTT.

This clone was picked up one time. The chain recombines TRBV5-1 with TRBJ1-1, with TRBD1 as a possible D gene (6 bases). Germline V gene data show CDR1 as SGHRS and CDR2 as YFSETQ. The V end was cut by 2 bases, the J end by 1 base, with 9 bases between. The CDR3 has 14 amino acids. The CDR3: CASSFKTGNTEAFF. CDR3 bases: TGCGCCAGCAGCTTTAAGACAGGGAACACTGAAGCTTTCTTT. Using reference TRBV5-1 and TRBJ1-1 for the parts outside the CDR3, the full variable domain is KAGVTQTPRYLIKTRGQQVTLSCSPISGHRSVSWYQQTPGQGLQFLFEYFSETQRNKGNFPGRFSGRQFSNSRSEMNVSTLELGDSALYLCASSFKTGNTEAFFGQGTRLTVV.

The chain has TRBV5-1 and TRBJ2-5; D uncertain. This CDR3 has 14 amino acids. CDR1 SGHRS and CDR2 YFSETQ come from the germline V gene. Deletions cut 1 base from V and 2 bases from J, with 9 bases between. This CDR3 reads CASSLSDTQETQYF. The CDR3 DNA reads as TGCGCCAGCAGCTTGTCCGACACGCAAGAGACCCAGTACTTC.

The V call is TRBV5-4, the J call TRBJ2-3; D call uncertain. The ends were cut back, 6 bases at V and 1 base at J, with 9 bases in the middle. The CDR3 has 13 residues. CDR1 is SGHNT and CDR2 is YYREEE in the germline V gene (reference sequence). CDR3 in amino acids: CASTPPGTDTQYF. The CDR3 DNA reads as TGTGCCAGCACCCCCCCCGGCACAGATACGCAGTATTTT.

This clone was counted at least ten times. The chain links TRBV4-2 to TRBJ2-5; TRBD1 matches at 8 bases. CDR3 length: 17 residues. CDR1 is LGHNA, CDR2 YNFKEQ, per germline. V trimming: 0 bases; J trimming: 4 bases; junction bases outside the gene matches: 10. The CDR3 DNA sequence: TGTGCCAGCAGCCAAGAAAGACGGCAGGGGGCTGTAGAGACCCAGTACTTC. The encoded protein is CASSQERRQGAVETQYF.

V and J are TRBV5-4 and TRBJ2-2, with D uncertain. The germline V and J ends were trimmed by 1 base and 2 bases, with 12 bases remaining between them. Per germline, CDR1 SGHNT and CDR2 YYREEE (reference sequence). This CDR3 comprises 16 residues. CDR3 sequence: CASSLTKTINTGELFF. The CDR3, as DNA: TGTGCCAGCAGCTTGACCAAAACTATAAACACCGGGGAGCTGTTTTTT. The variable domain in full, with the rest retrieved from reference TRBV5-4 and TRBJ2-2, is ETGVTQSPTHLIKTRGQQVTLRCSSQSGHNTVSWYQQALGQGPQFIFQYYREEENGRGNFPPRFSGLQFPNYSSELNVNALELDDSALYLCASSLTKTINTGELFFGEGSRLTVL.

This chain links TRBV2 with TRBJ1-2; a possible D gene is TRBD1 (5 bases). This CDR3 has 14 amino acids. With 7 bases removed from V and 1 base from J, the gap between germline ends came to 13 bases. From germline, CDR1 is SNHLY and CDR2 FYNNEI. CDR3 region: CASKLAGDNYGYTF. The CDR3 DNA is TGTGCCAGCAAGCTCGCGGGGGATAACTATGGCTACACCTTC.